The text below deals with one TCR beta chain. Per germline, CDR1 LNHDA and CDR2 SQIVND (reference sequence). The CDR3 is 14 amino acids. Trimming left V 11 bases short and J 7 bases short, with 21 bases between. The data were obtained in a study of T cell changes during pregnancy in multiple sclerosis. Profiled with immunoSEQ multiplex PCR; TCRdb holds only in-frame clones, not every one. The sample has about 110,000 clones; about 90% are singletons. The gene calls are TRBV19 and TRBJ1-5; D is undetermined. Sequences were derived from peripheral blood, sampled in the third trimester of pregnancy. The clonotype originates from a female donor with multiple sclerosis, enrolled in a pregnancy study. The CDR3 reads CASRGPPLGQPQHF. For the CDR3, the DNA is TGTGCCTCTCGAGGTCCTCCCCTTGGGCAGCCCCAGCATTTT.